The rows below give T cell receptor beta chains drawn from one sample of a study of CD8+ T cells in alopecia areata. The table came from immunoSEQ multiplex PCR; TCRdb's copy has only in-frame clones and leaves some out. The sample holds about 180,000 clones, about 47% seen once. The sample here was CD8+ T cells sorted from blood, taken between weeks 51 and 52, from a patient treated with tofacitinib. Source of these receptors: a human donor with alopecia areata. Each CDR3 is given without its conserved first and last residue.

j_call | v_call | cdr3_aa
TRBJ2-7 | TRBV5-4 | ASSLVSSGSYEQY
TRBJ1-6 | TRBV4-1 | ASSHGDRNNSPLH
TRBJ2-7 | TRBV5-6 | ASSSNRLINPYAQY
TRBJ2-1 | TRBV11-2 | ASSFLAWQQF
TRBJ2-1 | TRBV10-3 | AINAGGGYNEQF
TRBJ1-4 | TRBV7-2 | ASSPGGDYEKLF
TRBJ1-5 | TRBV15 | ATSTPGRAYQPQH
TRBJ2-6 | TRBV7-3 | ASSLKLAGVTGANVLT
TRBJ2-1 | TRBV30 | AWESSFSYNEQF
TRBJ2-1 | TRBV7-2 | ASTPGGARYNEQF
TRBJ1-2 | TRBV7-9 | ASSEVGGGSGYT
TRBJ2-1 | TRBV29-1 | SVAGGSYNEQF
TRBJ2-3 | TRBV11-1 | ASSSTSGYTDTQY
TRBJ1-1 | TRBV29-1 | SVSPEAF
TRBJ2-1 | TRBV10-3 | AISGNGEQF
TRBJ2-2 | TRBV9 | ASSYGRAGGKSGELF
TRBJ1-1 | TRBV5-6 | ASSIRAGTGESDTEAF
TRBJ1-1 | TRBV19 | ASSPRTGNTEAF
TRBJ2-3 | TRBV6-1 | ASNRQGTVEDTQY
TRBJ1-2 | TRBV27 | ASSLNRETTRDGYT
TRBJ2-5 | TRBV10-3 | AIGTDQETQY
TRBJ2-7 | TRBV5-1 | ASSSQGRLKQY
TRBJ1-2 | TRBV30 | AWSPAADGYT
TRBJ1-5 | TRBV18 | ASHAGGERPQH
TRBJ2-7 | TRBV2 | ASSGPATSYEQY
TRBJ2-7 | TRBV4-1 | ASSRSGGGSYEQY
TRBJ1-3 | TRBV29-1 | SVDQTSAGNTIY
TRBJ1-1 | TRBV7-9 | ASSLEAGGYTEAF
TRBJ1-2 | TRBV27 | ASSPHKATNYGYT
TRBJ2-1 | TRBV7-6 | ASSLEPGEQEVPSYNEQF
TRBJ2-1 | TRBV4-3 | ASSQDLAAYNEQF
TRBJ1-2 | TRBV29-1 | SVDRGFDGYT
TRBJ2-7 | TRBV2 | ASTGDSKPYEQY
TRBJ1-1 | TRBV5-1 | ASSGDRQLFTEAF
TRBJ1-1 | TRBV7-3 | ASSKTGRPNTEAF
TRBJ1-4 | TRBV30 | AWSAPSGPNEKLF
TRBJ2-7 | TRBV5-1 | ASSLVASGAYEQY
TRBJ1-5 | TRBV5-5 | ASSPHISNQPQH
TRBJ1-1 | TRBV29-1 | SVRAMNTEAF
TRBJ2-7 | TRBV27 | ASSSGGSFVHEQY
TRBJ1-1 | TRBV2 | ASSLNTEAF
TRBJ2-1 | TRBV15 | ATSSSITEDQF
TRBJ2-3 | TRBV2 | ASRGRAVDTQY
TRBJ1-2 | TRBV7-3 | ASSLAGDTYGYT
TRBJ2-6 | TRBV27 | ASSSLLLAGGTGANVLT
TRBJ1-3 | TRBV9 | ASSVGGTASSGNTIY
TRBJ1-1 | TRBV7-8 | ASSTYTEAF
TRBJ1-1 | TRBV5-1 | ASSWDSRNPEAF
TRBJ1-2 | TRBV4-1 | ASSQNEGWGSGGVYGYT
TRBJ2-1 | TRBV9 | ASSVGDRFPEQF
TRBJ1-2 | TRBV27 | ASSLDNYGYT
TRBJ1-5 | TRBV6-5 | ASRHNPGGNQPQH
TRBJ1-2 | TRBV29-1 | SAGPQGAIYGYT
TRBJ2-1 | TRBV5-5 | ASSRYRAGYNEQF